This T cell receptor (beta chain) was captured in a study of cytomegalovirus exposure and HLA in healthy donors (dated by TCRdb to 2016 to 2017). Turning to the overall study: An earlier analysis of fewer than 750 of the donors reported around 280 Gb of sequence data and 90 million to 120 million unique TCR beta sequences obtained from roughly 180 million T cells. Every repertoire in the discovery cohort had been generated on one and the same sequencing platform. Besides the first cohort of hundreds of subjects, a separate validation cohort made up of 120 different subjects was used. The study aimed to test whether cataloging public T cell receptors could reveal signatures of past pathogen exposure. In a later genetic analysis, genome-wide SNP genotypes for about three fifths of the roughly 670 donors were used, and that subset was treated as a discovery cohort. Of the roughly 410 genotyped donors, roughly 76% were placed in the genetic ancestry cluster associated with self-reported Caucasian donors. Donor age, sex, ethnicity and CMV serostatus were compiled alongside the repertoire data. The later analysis used no new phenotypic data to find candidate immune exposures, relying instead on TCR beta sequences and their occurrence across donors. Typing coverage varied by locus: roughly 629-640 donors for A, B, C, DRB1 and DQB1; roughly 520 for DQA1; over 600 for DPA1; around 450 for DPB1. Across roughly 420 genotyped donors of the cohort, an average of roughly 200,000 unique TCR beta nucleotide sequences per donor were sequenced, and 15% to 20% of those sequences were non-productive. Roughly 300 gigabases of sequencing data and around 80 million unique TCR sequences made up an early release that covered around 640 HLA-typed donors. In a later analysis, previously published TCR beta repertoires from 600 to 850 donors were re-analyzed and high-resolution HLA genotyping was added so that TCR occurrence patterns could be studied. The study used immunosequencing to profile the T cell repertoires of approximately 690 subjects and linked those repertoires to cytomegalovirus serostatus. To predict cytomegalovirus infection status, the study combined high-throughput TCR immunosequencing, statistical association of individual TCRs with disease status, and machine learning. HLA typing covered class I and class II loci at four-digit resolution. An earlier analysis of 500 to 650 of the donors applied high-throughput TCR beta sequencing to assess whether each TCR beta V gene segment acted as functional or pseudogenic. Five DR-DQ haplotypes were treated as single units for association and clustering because of strong linkage in the cohort. Study-level results and caveats: Because the 87-base-pair reads could not distinguish some IMGT-functional V segments, including TRBV6-2 and TRBV6-3, those segments were excluded. In an earlier analysis of a few hundred of the donors, most TCR beta V segments were observed in productive rearrangements about 87% or about 30% of the time, broadly matching IMGT annotations. A later analysis associated 15,000 or so TCR beta sequences with specific HLA alleles at a false discovery rate of 0.05. In a later genetic analysis, fewer N-insertions in productive TCRs were reported among donors in an Asian-associated ancestry cluster than the approximately 710-donor mean. In a later analysis, the rate of TCR association differed among HLA loci, with DRB1 alleles having the most associated TCRs and HLA-C alleles having the fewest. A group of highly shared sequence variants was considered likely to be a technical artifact of the sequencing pipeline. When HLA alleles, especially DR and DQ, strongly co-occurred, TCR associations were difficult to assign to individual alleles. A further reported finding was that TCR beta sequences accurately predicted the HLA-A and HLA-B alleles for most subjects in the first cohort. Some 16 rarely observed V segments, including chromosome 9 orphons, were excluded from the earlier analysis of approximately 500 of the donors because counts were too low. The classifier was reported to diagnose cytomegalovirus status with high specificity and sensitivity in both the original and validation cohorts. Presence/absence analyses assumed roughly uniform sequencing depth across donors, an assumption that may not hold. A later analysis found that HLA-associated TCR beta chains were more clonally expanded and had lower generation probabilities than equally common non-associated chains. The study gave a list of roughly 150 TCR beta chains associated with cytomegalovirus. CMV serostatus was the only immune exposure information available for the cohort. The authors suggested that the approach could potentially be generalized to other disease states and immunological phenotypes. V-gene and J-gene trimming of TCR beta chains was associated with a missense DCLRE1C variant in a later genetic analysis, and the association was replicated in an independent cohort. Several of the top co-occurrence clusters appeared to be linked to parvovirus B19, influenza, CMV and Epstein-Barr virus, according to a later analysis. Across donors, most TCR sequences were observed very rarely, whereas some public TCRs were present in many individuals. This cohort had only TCR beta chains sequenced, and the lack of alpha or paired-chain data limited which features could be detected. HLA typing was unavailable for some donors at each locus, so association tests used only the typed subset. A few of the identified cytomegalovirus-associated TCR beta chains were confirmed in vitro to be specific for cytomegalovirus antigens. Correlated functional status among segregating V segments might be attributable to linkage disequilibrium, but an unknown experimental factor could not be ruled out. Most CMV-associated TCR beta chains appeared to be HLA-restricted in a later analysis, and the HLA associations seemed to be driven largely by CMV exposure.

About this clone itself: Its recognized antigen is unknown.

At the junction V is shortened by 4 bases and J by 0 bases; bases outside the gene matches: 25. Taken from cysteine to phenylalanine, the CDR3 has 23 residues. Only the CDR3 part of the read is kept: 69 bases, read in frame from the first base. The germline V gene supplies CDR1 SGDLS and CDR2 YYNGEE. Library preparation employed the immunoSEQ multiplex PCR assay. For the multiplex PCR, a mixture combining 60 forward primers for TCR Vbeta segments and 13 reverse primers for TCR Jbeta segments was used. A multiplex PCR assay on genomic DNA amplified the CDR3 region of rearranged TCR beta genes. The Illumina HiSeq System was used to sequence the amplified TCR beta libraries as 87-base-pair reads. The paper's processing steps were these. Across the 670 or so repertoires, a later analysis counted about 81 million unique TCR beta chains, 8.5 million to 12 million of which were shared by at least two donors. A nearest-neighbor algorithm error-corrected the raw reads and collapsed the reads into unique sequences, merging closely related sequences to remove PCR and sequencing errors. To assign V, D and J gene segments, CDR3 sequences were aligned to IMGT reference sequences. Each retained sequence needed at least a six-nucleotide match to both a V gene segment and a J gene segment. Rearrangements were classified as productive when the CDR3 lacked stop codons and remained in frame with V and J, and all other rearrangements were classified as non-productive. Following IMGT convention, CDR3 was defined as the stretch from the second conserved V-encoded cysteine to the conserved J-encoded phenylalanine. The earlier analysis of 500 to 600 of the donors excluded sequences that lacked an unambiguous match to a single V gene segment. An earlier analysis of 587 of the donors called V segments functional above 56.7% productive rearrangements and segregating when the between-donor standard deviation exceeded 5%. A statistical classification framework was developed to diagnose cytomegalovirus status using the catalog of TCR beta chain sequences. A later analysis assigned V and J genes by comparing TCR nucleotide sequences with IMGT/GENE-DB human TR gene sequences. Using the TCRdist pipeline, a later analysis assigned CDR3 sequences along with most-parsimonious VDJ recombination scenarios. In a later analysis, each TCR beta chain was defined by its CDR3 amino acid sequence together with its V-gene family, and reads without a unique V-gene family were excluded. In a later analysis, approximately 590 highly shared, low-generation-probability nucleotide sequences were removed to address suspected cross-contamination and a sequencing artifact. In a later analysis, a clonal expansion index was calculated for each public chain from normalized within-repertoire ranks of inferred template counts. In a later analysis, generation probabilities were computed using a VDJ recombination model fitted to out-of-frame rearrangements, and the results were checked against IGoR. In a later analysis, TCR-TCR, TCR-HLA and TCR-CMV co-occurrence was scored with hypergeometric tests, and a repertoire-size bias correction was applied to TCR pairs. To estimate false discovery rates, a later analysis permuted the HLA or CMV assignments 20 times. In a later analysis, co-occurring TCRs were grouped with DBSCAN, and TCRdist sequence similarity was added when clustering was performed within HLA-allele-positive subsets. Repertoires with fewer than 30,000 or more than 120,000 public chains, plus five repertoires with anomalous nucleotide sharing, were excluded from co-occurrence clustering. TCRdb retrieved this table from immuneACCESS and kept in-frame rearrangements only. Not all clones are present; in checked studies, unresolved V genes account for under half, and no reason is known for the remainder. V and J calls and clone size are copied from that table; D and trimming were computed from the DNA. The sample's records list more than 100,000 clones. Of the sample, roughly 1.5% is held by the ten largest clones.

The cohort consisted of 600 to 700 healthy bone marrow donors. At the time of sampling, all cohort members were nominally healthy, though unrecorded immune exposures were likely present. The donor was CMV seronegative and belonged to the group of 380 or so seronegative cohort members. Every donor gave a peripheral blood sample, and the peripheral blood mononuclear cells from that sample were used for TCR beta sequencing. The Qiagen DNeasy Blood Extraction Kit was used to extract genomic DNA from the blood cell samples. The sequenced sample was PBMCs. The sequence was collected from a middle-aged woman in good health and CMV-seronegative. Recombination linked TRBV9 to TRBJ2-1; the junction holds 10 bases that match TRBD2. The CDR3 corresponds to CASSSRSSSTGQAGGSSYNEQFF. The base sequence is TGTGCCAGCAGCTCCCGCTCCTCATCGACAGGGCAAGCGGGGGGGAGCTCCTACAATGAGCAGTTCTTC.